This TCR beta chain is from a study of blood T cells in healthy people across ages. Notes on the study in general: Donors of long life had a larger count of naive CD4+ cells and greater diversity than aged donors.

No fewer than 6 micrograms of total RNA were isolated from every sample. Together with a sample-barcoded 5' primer, a J-beta primer mix was included in a second PCR lasting about 7 to 12 cycles. TCRdb used MiXCR to reprocess the 5' RACE reads, holding one entry per CDR3 protein. The profile covers about 640,000 distinct CDR3 sequences, with about 30% appearing a single time and approximately 14% taken by the ten largest. Comments on this clonotype: The antigen remains unidentified.

The length of the CDR3 is 13 residues. Trimming removed 4 bases from V and 7 bases from J; junction bases left unmatched: 7. Germline CDR1 SGHKS, CDR2 YYEKEE (reference sequence). The TCR originated in a woman aged 80 or over in good health. The sequenced material came from blood. This chain connects TRBV5-5 to TRBJ1-1, with 7 positions matching TRBD1. The CDR3 region is CASSPRTGNEAFF. The CDR3 DNA is TGTGCCAGCAGCCCACGGACAGGTAATGAAGCTTTCTTT.